This TCR beta chain was observed in a study of blood T cell repertoires in COVID-19. On the study more broadly: Spain, Italy and the United States supplied samples that represented acute and convalescent COVID-19. PBMCs, B-cell-depleted T cells, or T cells were the source of the cDNA or gDNA that made up the material.

The CDR3 consists of 13 residues. The V end was cut by 8 bases, the J end by 4 bases, with 12 bases between. Germline CDR1 and CDR2: LGHDT and YNNKEL (reference sequence). As processed by the authors: Amplifying reference gene primers gave estimates of nucleated cell counts. Measured with immunoSEQ multiplex PCR; TCRdb has only the in-frame clones, and not every one. The V and J calls and clone size were taken over from that table, and D and trimming were inferred from the DNA. The profile shows fewer than 150,000 clones, under 90% of them singletons. V is TRBV3-1 (or the pseudogene TRBV3-2) and J is TRBJ2-1; D possibly corresponds to TRBD2 (6 bases). The sequence was collected from a woman older than 75 in a cohort sampled during active or convalescent COVID-19. The sequencing input was peripheral blood. CDR3 nucleotides: TGTGCCAGCCGCCGCCGGGAGTACAATGAGCAGTTCTTC. This gives the protein CASRRREYNEQFF.